Listed here are 17 T cell receptor beta chains from one sample, sequenced in a study of CD8+ T cells in alopecia areata. Extracted RNA was reverse transcribed, and the resulting cDNA served as sequencing template. TCRdb's copy holds only in-frame clones and misses some; the assay was immunoSEQ multiplex PCR. The data hold 130,000 or so clones, with about 47% observed a single time. The sequenced sample was CD8+ T cells sorted from blood, obtained at week 0. These receptor sequences come from a human donor with alopecia areata.

The chain combines TRBV13 with TRBJ2-5; 7 nucleotides align to TRBD1. The CDR3 spans 14 residues. Germline CDR1 PRHDT, CDR2 FYEKMQ (reference sequence). V trimming: 3 bases; J trimming: 5 bases; junction bases outside the gene matches: 6. The CDR3, as DNA: TGTGCCAGCAGCTTCGACAGGGCTCGGGAGACCCAGTACTTC. Translating gives CASSFDRARETQYF.

This rearrangement joins TRBV5-4 to TRBJ2-2, with 10 bases that match TRBD2. Trimming cost V 3 bases and J 4 bases; bases outside gene matches: 3. Germline assignment: CDR1 SGHNT and CDR2 YYREEE (reference sequence). The CDR3 runs to 15 residues. The CDR3 DNA sequence: TGTGCCAGCAGCTCCAGGACTAGCGGCACCGGGGAGCTGTTTTTT. Protein product: CASSSRTSGTGELFF.

This clone appeared a few times. Other DNA sequences in the sample encode the same CDR3. The rearrangement links TRBV27 to TRBJ2-1; D is unclear. CDR1 MNHEY and CDR2 SMNVEV come from the germline V gene (reference sequence). The V end lost 3 bases, the J end lost 6 bases, and 3 bases lay between the germline ends. The CDR3 is 11 amino acids. In nucleotides, the CDR3 is TGTGCCAGCAGTTTGGGCAATGAGCAGTTCTTC. As protein: CASSLGNEQFF.

The rearrangement joins TRBV15 to TRBJ2-5, with D uncertain. V was trimmed by 0 bases and J by 5 bases, leaving 13 bases between them. The CDR3 contains 15 residues. Germline V gene sequence: CDR1 LNHNV, CDR2 YYDKDF (reference sequence). This chain's CDR3 is CATSREGGLLETQYF. Here the CDR3 DNA reads TGTGCCACCAGCAGAGAGGGCGGCCTCTTGGAGACCCAGTACTTC.

The chain uses TRBV11-2 and TRBJ2-6, with D possibly called TRBD1 or TRBD2 (6 bases each). The CDR3 is 18 residues long. Germline values: CDR1 SGHAT, CDR2 FQNNGV. Trimming cost V 1 base and J 3 bases, with 16 bases left between them. The CDR3, as DNA: TGTGCCAGCAGCTTAGCCGCGTGGGGGGCAGGTGGGGCCAACGTCCTGACTTTC. It specifies CASSLAAWGAGGANVLTF.

This chain joins TRBV2 and TRBJ2-5, with D uncertain. This CDR3 has 15 residues. V dropped 5 bases and J dropped 0 bases, with 13 bases sitting between them. Germline CDR1 is SNHLY and CDR2 is FYNNEI. The CDR3 spells CASSPGSLYQETQYF. Written as DNA, the CDR3 is TGTGCCAGCAGTCCCGGGTCTTTGTACCAAGAGACCCAGTACTTC.

This clone has only a few counts. The chain carries TRBV4-1 and TRBJ1-2; no clear D gene. The CDR3 spans 14 residues. CDR1 is MGHRA, CDR2 YSYEKL, per germline. Trimming left V 1 base short and J 2 bases short, with 8 bases between. CDR3 in amino acids: CASSQVNPNYGYTF. The DNA for the CDR3 is TGCGCCAGCAGCCAAGTCAACCCAAACTATGGCTACACCTTC.

The chain carries TRBV5-6 and TRBJ1-1; tentative D call: TRBD1 (5 bases). Germline lookup yields CDR1 SGHDT and CDR2 YYEEEE. The CDR3 covers 14 residues. The V gene lost 4 bases and the J gene lost 1 base, with 11 bases spanning the gap. The CDR3 loop reads CASSQLGENTEAFF. CDR3 coding DNA: TGTGCCAGCAGCCAACTGGGGGAGAACACTGAAGCTTTCTTT.

The chain carries TRBV4-3 and TRBJ2-7; tentatively, D is TRBD2 (5 bases). Trimming pared 4 bases from V and 4 bases from J, leaving 11 bases between. Germline V gene data show CDR1 as LGHNA and CDR2 as YSLEER. This CDR3 is built from 13 residues. The CDR3 sequence is CASSPTGSYEQYF. Here the CDR3 DNA reads TGCGCCAGCAGCCCGACGGGGTCGTACGAGCAGTACTTC.

V gene TRBV7-8 combines with J gene TRBJ1-2; perhaps TRBD1 as D (5 bases). V gave up 1 base and J gave up 3 bases, with 12 bases separating them. The CDR3 is made up of 15 amino acids. Germline values: CDR1 SGHVS, CDR2 FQNEAQ. This chain's CDR3 is CASSLVPEGDYGYTF. The CDR3 DNA reads TGTGCCAGCAGCTTAGTTCCAGAAGGGGACTATGGCTACACCTTC.

The V call is TRBV5-6, the J call TRBJ1-5; TRBD1 matches at 9 bases. Looked up from germline, CDR1 is SGHDT and CDR2 is YYEEEE. After removal of 2 bases from V and 3 bases from J, the junction contained 3 bases not matched to a gene. This CDR3 is 15 amino acids long. This chain's CDR3 is CASSFGTGHNQPQHF. DNA for the CDR3: TGTGCCAGCAGCTTCGGGACAGGGCACAATCAGCCCCAGCATTTT.

This chain links TRBV27 with TRBJ1-5; TRBD1 aligns across 9 bases. This CDR3 has 17 amino acids. Losses at the gene ends were 6 bases for V and 0 bases for J; bases not matched to a gene: 9. Per the germline V gene, CDR1 is MNHEY and CDR2 is SMNVEV (reference sequence). CDR3 loop: CASSIYGTGNSNQPQHF. CDR3 in DNA: TGTGCCAGCAGCATTTATGGGACAGGGAATAGCAATCAGCCCCAGCATTTT.

Only a few counts were recorded for this clone. The chain couples TRBV7-9 to TRBJ2-1, with TRBD2 identical over 13 bases. The trim removed 4 bases at V and 0 bases at J, leaving 3 bases unmatched. The CDR3 has 17 amino acids. The germline gives CDR1 SEHNR, CDR2 FQNEAQ (reference sequence). DNA for the CDR3: TGTGCCAGCAGCTCGACTAGCGGGGGGCCCTCCTACAATGAGCAGTTCTTC. It specifies CASSSTSGGPSYNEQFF.

The table lists this clone with a few counts. V is TRBV14 and J is TRBJ2-7; D call uncertain. This CDR3 spans 12 amino acids. The V end lost 2 bases, the J end lost 6 bases, and 8 bases lay between the germline ends. Germline V CDR1 and CDR2: SGHDN, FVKESK. CDR3 sequence reads: CASSQLISEQYF. The CDR3 region has the DNA TGTGCCAGCAGCCAATTGATATCCGAGCAGTACTTC.

This chain uses TRBV7-2 with TRBJ2-7; tentative D call: TRBD1 (6 bases). From germline, CDR1 is SGHTA and CDR2 FQGNSA. V lost 7 bases to trimming and J lost 0 bases, with 13 bases between them. CDR3 length: 14 amino acids. The CDR3 region is CASNPGDHSYEQYF. CDR3 DNA sequence: TGTGCCAGCAATCCAGGGGACCACTCCTACGAGCAGTACTTC.

This chain links TRBV7-8 with TRBJ2-3; D uncertain. V shed 1 base and J shed 3 bases, with 5 bases lying between them. The CDR3 length is 13 residues. From germline, CDR1 is SGHVS and CDR2 FQNEAQ. CDR3 amino acids: CASSLVLTDTQYF. CDR3 nucleotides: TGTGCCAGCAGCTTAGTACTTACAGATACGCAGTATTTT.

CDR3 nucleotide sequence: TGTGCCAGCAGCGTCGGAGAGGGACCCTCCGAGCAGTACTTC. It yields the protein CASSVGEGPSEQYF. V and J are TRBV5-6 and TRBJ2-7; D is perhaps TRBD1 or TRBD2 (5 bases each). The V gene lost 4 bases and the J gene lost 6 bases, with 17 bases spanning the gap. CDR1 and CDR2 from the germline V gene are SGHDT and YYEEEE. CDR3 length equals 14 residues.